One TCR beta chain is described in this entry. This sample stems from a study of blood T cells in healthy people across ages. CDR3 length equals 17 residues. The trim removed 0 bases at V and 8 bases at J, leaving 11 bases unmatched. Per germline, CDR1 SGHRS and CDR2 YFSETQ. For the second PCR, which ran for about 7 to 12 cycles, a sample-barcoded 5' primer and a J-beta primer mix were used. MiXCR was run by TCRdb on the 5' RACE reads, yielding one entry per CDR3 protein. The sample lists about 720,000 distinct CDR3 sequences, about 20% occurring once. This TCR came from a man in his 70s in good health. Input material: blood. The rearrangement joins TRBV5-1 to TRBJ1-4; 9 bases agree with TRBD1. The CDR3 DNA follows: TGCGCCAGCAGCTTGGCCAAAGTAACAGGGGGCGGCGAAAAACTGTTTTTT. Its protein is CASSLAKVTGGGEKLFF.